Listed here are 11 T cell receptor beta chains from one sample, sequenced in a study of Ad26.COV2.S vaccination and SARS-CoV-2 variants. Assay used: immunoSEQ multiplex PCR; TCRdb lists only in-frame clones, some missing. The data hold about 460,000 clones, with 89% observed a single time. Treatment here: some 20 received Ad26.COV2.S at low or high dose, single or two shots; 5 received placebo; per-sample allocation not given. The samples date from day 63 after the first vaccine or placebo injection. The source was peripheral blood, collected in a trial of Ad26.COV2.S vaccine versus placebo. The receptors derive from a person aged 18 to 59 who received the Ad26.COV2.S COVID-19 vaccine or a placebo.

Only one count was recorded for this clone. The rearrangement links TRBV18 to TRBJ2-7; 7 bases are shared with TRBD1. This CDR3 contains 13 residues. Losses at the gene ends were 4 bases for V and 6 bases for J; bases not matched to a gene: 6. Germline CDR1 and CDR2: KGHSH and LQKENI. The CDR3 DNA reads TGTGCCAGCTCACAACAGGACAGGCGCGAGCAGTACTTC. It specifies CASSQQDRREQYF.

The chain recombines TRBV19 with TRBJ2-5, with D maybe TRBD2 (5 bases). From germline, CDR1 is LNHDA and CDR2 SQIVND (reference sequence). V lost 2 bases and J 5 bases, leaving 12 bases between the germline ends. The CDR3 totals 14 residues. CDR3 in DNA: TGTGCCAGTAGTATACGCGGGCCGCGGGAGACCCAGTACTTC. Protein: CASSIRGPRETQYF.

The rearrangement links TRBV24-1 to TRBJ2-7; D ambiguous. The CDR3 has 9 amino acids. V was trimmed by 9 bases and J by 12 bases, leaving 11 bases between them. Germline assignment: CDR1 KGHDR and CDR2 SFDVKD. Written as DNA, the CDR3 is TGTGCCACCGGGGTATGCGGGTACTTC. Encoded protein: CATGVCGYF.

The chain couples TRBV19 to TRBJ2-3, with D possibly called TRBD1 or TRBD2 (7 bases each). The germline V gene has CDR1 LNHDA and CDR2 SQIVND (reference sequence). Trimming left V 6 bases short and J 2 bases short, with 18 bases between. This CDR3 comprises 16 residues. In DNA form, the CDR3 reads TGTGCCAGTAGCCCAGGGGGGGTAGGGTTCACAGATACGCAGTATTTT. It yields the protein CASSPGGVGFTDTQYF.

The J gene is TRBJ2-7, the V gene TRBV7-8; tentative D call: TRBD2 (5 bases). From germline, CDR1 is SGHVS and CDR2 FQNEAQ. Trimming left V 2 bases short and J 0 bases short, with 14 bases between. CDR3 size: 16 residues. The CDR3: CASSLSRARNSYEQYF. In DNA form, the CDR3 reads TGTGCCAGCAGCTTATCGCGGGCCCGGAACTCCTACGAGCAGTACTTC.

The CDR3 coding sequence is TGTGCCAGCAGTGGACTAGCGGGAGGGTACGAGCAGTACTTC. It encodes CASSGLAGGYEQYF. The chain carries TRBV2 and TRBJ2-7; 14 nucleotides match TRBD2. Trimming cost V 4 bases and J 4 bases; bases outside gene matches: 0. CDR1 SNHLY and CDR2 FYNNEI come from the germline V gene. The CDR3 is made up of 14 amino acids.

The chain links TRBV11-2 to TRBJ2-1, with TRBD1 as a possible D gene (7 bases). This CDR3 region has 16 residues. Trimming shortened V by 7 bases and J by 9 bases, and 25 bases separated the two germline ends. Germline V lookup: CDR1 SGHAT, CDR2 FQNNGV. CDR3 loop: CASTPRGGKGAFEQFF. The CDR3 DNA sequence: TGTGCCAGCACCCCTAGGGGCGGGAAGGGGGCTTTTGAGCAGTTCTTC.

The genes are TRBV11-3 and TRBJ2-1; D is unresolved. The CDR3 spans 13 residues. V was pared by 5 bases and J by 9 bases, with 14 bases between. The germline V gene encodes CDR1 SGHNT and CDR2 YENEEA. The CDR3 reads CASSPEPWGEQFF. Written as DNA, the CDR3 is TGTGCCAGCAGCCCGGAACCGTGGGGTGAGCAGTTCTTC.

This clone was counted a few times. V gene TRBV6-5 combines with J gene TRBJ1-1; a possible D gene is TRBD1 (6 bases). This CDR3 contains 14 residues. Germline-derived CDR1 and CDR2 are MNHEY and SVGAGI. V lost 4 bases and J 3 bases, leaving 12 bases between the germline ends. The CDR3 bases are TGTGCCAGCAGTTCGCAGGGGTCGTACACTGAAGCTTTCTTT. Protein sequence: CASSSQGSYTEAFF.

J is TRBJ2-1 and V is TRBV27; 9 positions agree with TRBD1. This CDR3 has 15 residues. Germline trimming cut 8 bases from V and 9 bases from J; bases unmatched to any gene: 14. The germline CDR1 and CDR2 sequences are MNHEY and SMNVEV (reference sequence). CDR3 DNA sequence: TGTGCCAGCCGGCTCGGGACAGGGACCCGTGGTGAGCAGTTCTTC. Residues: CASRLGTGTRGEQFF.

This rearrangement joins TRBV9 to TRBJ1-6, with 8 bases aligning to TRBD1. Per the germline V gene, CDR1 is SGDLS and CDR2 is YYNGEE. Trimming at V came to 3 bases and at J to 9 bases, leaving 14 bases not matched to a gene. This CDR3 has 17 residues. CDR3 nucleotides: TGTGCCAGCAGCGCGGGACCGACAGGGGCAGGGGTTTCACCCCTCCACTTT. It is translated as CASSAGPTGAGVSPLHF.